The clone carrying this T cell receptor beta chain was seen at least ten times. Its antigen is unidentified. CDR3 length: 15 amino acids. V gave up 6 bases and J gave up 6 bases, with 15 bases separating them. The germline V gene has CDR1 MDHEN and CDR2 SYDVKM. Specified time point: persistent/refractory GD, antithyroid drugs over 5 years with positive TRAb. PBMCs provided the RNA from which the TCR library was made. The TCR beta library used iRepertoire HTBI primers with Arm-PCR amplification of CDR3. TCRdb reanalysed the multiplex PCR reads using MiXCR and keeps one entry per CDR3 protein. The sample holds 650,000 to 700,000 distinct CDR3 sequences, about 32% seen once. The data stem from a study of regulatory T cells in long-lasting Graves disease. Study as a whole: Persistent Graves' disease denoted over 5 years of antithyroid drugs plus positive TSH receptor antibodies. Overall study findings and caveats: With a small sample size, accuracy may have been reduced.

The sample here was peripheral blood mononuclear cells (PBMCs), taken when the disease was refractory, from a patient treated with antithyroid drugs. The chain joins TRBV28 to TRBJ1-6, with D perhaps TRBD1 (5 bases). This receptor was identified in a female donor with Graves disease. The CDR3 loop is CASRPPTGGNSPLHF. In nucleotides, the CDR3 is TGTGCCAGCAGGCCTCCGACGGGGGGTAATTCACCCCTCCACTTT.